This T cell receptor (beta chain) derives from a study of blood T cell repertoires in COVID-19. Seattle patients were enrolled while actively infected and followed longitudinally. Using immunoSEQ multiplex PCR, the repertoire was profiled, and TCRdb retains in-frame clones only, with some absent. The top ten clones hold 3.5% to 4% of a sample with some 100,000 clones, over 65% of them seen once. The V gene's germline CDR1 is SGHRS and CDR2 YFSETQ. CDR3 length: 13 amino acids. Trimming removed 1 base at V and 7 bases at J, with 9 bases between. The rearrangement links TRBV5-1 to TRBJ1-5, with unresolved D. The specimen sequenced was peripheral blood. This receptor was obtained from a man between 65 and 85 years old with COVID-19, enrolled during active disease. The CDR3 bases are TGCGCCAGCAGCTTGAATGGAGCCCAGCCCCAGCATTTT. This encodes CASSLNGAQPQHF.